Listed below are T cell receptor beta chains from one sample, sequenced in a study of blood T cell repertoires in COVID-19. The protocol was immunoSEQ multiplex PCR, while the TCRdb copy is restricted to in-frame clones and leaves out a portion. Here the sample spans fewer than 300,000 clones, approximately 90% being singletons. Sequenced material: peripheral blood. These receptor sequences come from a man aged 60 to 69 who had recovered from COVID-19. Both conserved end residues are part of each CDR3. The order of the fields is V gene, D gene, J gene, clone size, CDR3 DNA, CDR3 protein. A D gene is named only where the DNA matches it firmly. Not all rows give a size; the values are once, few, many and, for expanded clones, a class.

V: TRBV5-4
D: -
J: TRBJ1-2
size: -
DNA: TGTGCCAGCAGCTTGGAGGTGGGGCGCGGCTATGGCTACACCTTC
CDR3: CASSLEVGRGYGYTF

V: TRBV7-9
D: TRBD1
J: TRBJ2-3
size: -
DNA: TGTGCCAGCAGCACAGAATTACGGACAGGGGGCCGATTTAGCACAGATACGCAGTATTTT
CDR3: CASSTELRTGGRFSTDTQYF

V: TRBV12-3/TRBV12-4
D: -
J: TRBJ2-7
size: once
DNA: TGTGCCAGCAGTTTAGGGAGCTCCTACGAGCAGTACTTC
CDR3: CASSLGSSYEQYF

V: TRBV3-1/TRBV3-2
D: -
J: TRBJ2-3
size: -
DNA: TGTGCCAGCAGCCAGGGGCCGACCACAGATACGCAGTATTTT
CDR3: CASSQGPTTDTQYF

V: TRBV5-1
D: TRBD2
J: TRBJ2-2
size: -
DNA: TGCGCCAGCAGCTTGCTTCCGGGGGGGAACACCGGGGAGCTGTTTTTT
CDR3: CASSLLPGGNTGELFF

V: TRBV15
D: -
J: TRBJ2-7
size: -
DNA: TGTGCCACCAGCATAGGGCAGGGGTCCTACGAGCAGTACTTC
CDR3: CATSIGQGSYEQYF

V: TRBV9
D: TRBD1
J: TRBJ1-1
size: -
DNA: TGTGCCAGCAGCGTAGCCCCTTCGGACAGGGAAGCTTTCTTT
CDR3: CASSVAPSDREAFF

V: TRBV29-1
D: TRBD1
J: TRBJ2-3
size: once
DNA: TGCAGCGTTGGAGATCAGGGGGCTAGGACAGATACGCAGTATTTT
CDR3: CSVGDQGARTDTQYF

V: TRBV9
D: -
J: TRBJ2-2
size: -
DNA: TGTGCCAGCAGCGTCTTCCTGTCGGCGAACACCGGGGAGCTGTTTTTT
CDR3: CASSVFLSANTGELFF

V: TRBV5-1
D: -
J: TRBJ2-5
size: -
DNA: TGCGCCAGCAGCTCCCCGGGGGTAGAGACCCAGTACTTC
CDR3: CASSSPGVETQYF

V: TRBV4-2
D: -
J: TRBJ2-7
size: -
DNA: TGTGCCAGCAGCCAATACCCGGACCTGGACACCTACGAGCAGTACTTC
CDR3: CASSQYPDLDTYEQYF

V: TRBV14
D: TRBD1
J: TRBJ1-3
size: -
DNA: TGTGCCAGCAGCCTACCGGGACAGCGCTCTGGAAACACCATATATTTT
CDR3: CASSLPGQRSGNTIYF

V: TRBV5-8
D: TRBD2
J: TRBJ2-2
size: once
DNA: TGTGCCAGCAGCACGGGACTATTGAACACCGGGGAGCTGTTTTTT
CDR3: CASSTGLLNTGELFF

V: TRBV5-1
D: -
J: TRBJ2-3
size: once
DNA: TGCGCCAGCAGCCCCGGGACAAGAAGTCCAGATACGCAGTATTTT
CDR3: CASSPGTRSPDTQYF

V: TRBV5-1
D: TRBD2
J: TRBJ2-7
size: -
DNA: TGCGCCAGCAGCCCGGAGCGGGGGTCTGACCCGATCTACGAGCAGTACTTC
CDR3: CASSPERGSDPIYEQYF

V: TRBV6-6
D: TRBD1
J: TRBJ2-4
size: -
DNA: TGTGCCAGCAGTACCACAGGGGAGGCCAAAAACATTCAGTACTTC
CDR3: CASSTTGEAKNIQYF

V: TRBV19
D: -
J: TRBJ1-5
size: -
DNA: TGTGCCAGTAGTATCCAGGGTTACAATCAGCCCCAGCATTTT
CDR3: CASSIQGYNQPQHF

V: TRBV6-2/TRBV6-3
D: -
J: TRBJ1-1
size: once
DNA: TGTGCCAGCAGTTACTCGGGCAGGGTTTACACTGAAGCTTTCTTT
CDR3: CASSYSGRVYTEAFF

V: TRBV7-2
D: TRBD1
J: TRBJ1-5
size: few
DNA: TGTGCCAGCAGCTCCTACAGGGGAGAACAGCCCCAGCATTTT
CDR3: CASSSYRGEQPQHF

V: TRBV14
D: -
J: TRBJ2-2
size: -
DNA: TGTGCCAGCAGCCAAGATTGGGGCCAGGGGTTTGCCGGGGAGCTGTTTTTT
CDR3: CASSQDWGQGFAGELFF

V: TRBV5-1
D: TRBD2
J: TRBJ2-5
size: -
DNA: TGCGCCAGCAGCTCTGGGACTAGCGGGGGGACCCAAGAGACCCAGTACTTC
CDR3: CASSSGTSGGTQETQYF

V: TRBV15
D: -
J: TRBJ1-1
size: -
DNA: TGTGCCACCAGCAGAGGGACAGTCAACACTGAAGCTTTCTTT
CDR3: CATSRGTVNTEAFF

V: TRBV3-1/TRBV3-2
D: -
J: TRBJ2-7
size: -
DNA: TGTGCCAGCAGCCACGGGGTGAGCGAGCAGTACTTC
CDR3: CASSHGVSEQYF

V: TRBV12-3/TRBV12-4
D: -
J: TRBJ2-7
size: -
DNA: TGTGCCAGCAGTTTTCTGACAGAGCAGTACTTC
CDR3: CASSFLTEQYF

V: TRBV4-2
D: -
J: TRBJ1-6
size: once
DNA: TGTGCCAGCAGCCAAGGACAGCACTATAATTCACCCCTCCACTTT
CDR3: CASSQGQHYNSPLHF

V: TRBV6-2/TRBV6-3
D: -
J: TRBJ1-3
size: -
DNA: TGTGCCAGCAGTTCCCGACTCGGCTCTGGAAACACCATATATTTT
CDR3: CASSSRLGSGNTIYF

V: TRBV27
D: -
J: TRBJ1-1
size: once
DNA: TGTGCCAGCAGTTTATCACAGGGCCTTGCTGCGGCTTTCTTT
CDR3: CASSLSQGLAAAFF

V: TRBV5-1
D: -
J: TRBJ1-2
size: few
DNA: TGCGCCAGCAGCTTGGTGGAGGGCGGAGGCTACACCTTC
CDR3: CASSLVEGGGYTF

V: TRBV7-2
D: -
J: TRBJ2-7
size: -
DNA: TGTGCCAGCAGCTTGGTCTTAGGGGGGGCGGTGGCAAACTACGAGCAGTACTTC
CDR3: CASSLVLGGAVANYEQYF

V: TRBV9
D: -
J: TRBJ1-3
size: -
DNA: TGTGCCAGCAGCGTAGGGCAGGCCAACACCATATATTTT
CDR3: CASSVGQANTIYF

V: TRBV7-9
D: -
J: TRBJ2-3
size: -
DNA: TGTGCCAGCAGCTTAGAGGTGGCGGGGCCGGATACGCAGTATTTT
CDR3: CASSLEVAGPDTQYF

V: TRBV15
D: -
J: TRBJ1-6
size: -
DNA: TGTGCCACCAGCAGAGATCTGTCGGGTGGTAATTCACCCCTCCACTTT
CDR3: CATSRDLSGGNSPLHF

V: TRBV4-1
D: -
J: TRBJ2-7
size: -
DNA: TGCGCCAGCAGCCAAGCATGGGCACAGGGCCTTTCCTACGAGCAGTACTTC
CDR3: CASSQAWAQGLSYEQYF